The following is a T cell receptor (beta chain) sequence with its context. These data belong to a study of PD-1 blockade in classical Hodgkin lymphoma. Time point in this sample: newly diagnosed, previously untreated cHL patient sample. By magnetic negative selection, CD8+ T cells were isolated from the thawed PBMCs. Here immunoSEQ multiplex PCR was the method, and the copy in TCRdb shows in-frame clones only, minus some. The data hold 13,000 to 15,000 clones, with about 89% observed a single time. CDR3 length: 22 residues. Between the trimmed V and J ends, which lost 2 bases and 2 bases, there was a span of 31 bases. CDR1 and CDR2 from the germline V gene are MDHEN and SYDVKM.

Sequenced input: CD8+ T cells from blood. J is TRBJ1-3 and V is TRBV28; tentatively, D is TRBD1 (6 bases). This sequence was found in a human donor with classical Hodgkin lymphoma. The DNA for the CDR3 is TGTGCCAGCAGTTTACCGAGGGGGGGCAGGGAAATAATACCTAGCCCTGGAAACACCATATATTTT. It codes for CASSLPRGGREIIPSPGNTIYF.